The present entry profiles one T cell receptor beta chain with its context. Its antigen is as yet unknown. This specimen belongs to a study of T cell responses to AZD1222 COVID-19 vaccine. Measured with immunoSEQ multiplex PCR; TCRdb has only the in-frame clones, and not every one. The repertoire holds about 160,000 clones, with roughly 90% as singletons. Germline V CDR1 and CDR2: LNHDA, SQIVND (reference sequence). CDR3 length: 16 residues. V lost 4 bases and J lost 1, with 16 bases in between. Findings and limits, study-wide: Sampling captured repertoires only after the peak T cell response.

The material sequenced was peripheral blood, taken 28 days after the second AZD1222 dose. This chain uses TRBV19 with TRBJ1-2, with D hard to call. This sequence was found in an adult who received the AZD1222 COVID-19 vaccine. Here the CDR3 DNA reads TGTGCCAGTAGTAGGCCCTCGGGAACTAATAACTATGGCTACACCTTC. It translates to CASSRPSGTNNYGYTF.